The source of this TCR beta chain is a study of blood T cell repertoires in COVID-19. Study information: T cells, B-cell-depleted T cells, or PBMCs supplied cDNA or gDNA.

Generated by immunoSEQ multiplex PCR, the TCRdb table keeps only in-frame clones and is missing some. Among 150,000 to 170,000 clones, around 79% were seen once, and the ten largest hold around 1.7%. The CDR3 sequence is 16 residues long. Germline V CDR1 and CDR2: SGHKS, YYEKEE (reference sequence). Trimming pared 2 bases from V and 0 bases from J, leaving 12 bases between. Sample: peripheral blood. J is TRBJ1-5 and V is TRBV5-5; TRBD1 might be the D (6 bases). The clonotype comes from a man older than 75 with acute or convalescent COVID-19. As DNA, the CDR3 is TGTGCCAGCAGCTTACTCGGACAGCTTAGCAATCAGCCCCAGCATTTT. Translated, it gives CASSLLGQLSNQPQHF.